These 25 T cell receptor beta chains share one sample of origin, sequenced in a study of glioma-infiltrating T cells after dendritic cell vaccination. Data came from immunoSEQ multiplex PCR; TCRdb stores just in-frame clones and leaves some out. The sample records 30,000 to 40,000 clones, approximately 82% being singletons. This specimen was blood, taken before dendritic cell vaccination. Every receptor here comes from a human donor with glioblastoma.

In this sample, this clone turned up a few times. The V call is TRBV6-5, the J call TRBJ2-7, with 7 bases that match TRBD2. J lost 3 bases, V lost 7 bases, and 9 bases had no gene match. The germline CDR1 and CDR2 sequences are MNHEY and SVGAGI. The CDR3 contains 14 residues. The CDR3 loop reads CASKRGLGSYEQYF. The CDR3 DNA is TGTGCCAGCAAGCGGGGCTTGGGAAGCTACGAGCAGTACTTC.

There are a few counts of this clone. The rearrangement links TRBV5-5 to TRBJ1-2; 7 nucleotides match TRBD1. The CDR3 runs 13 residues. The ends lost 4 bases at V and 2 bases at J; junction bases unmatched: 2. Germline assignment: CDR1 SGHKS and CDR2 YYEKEE (reference sequence). The CDR3 reads CASSTRGNYGYTF. CDR3 nucleotides: TGTGCCAGCAGCACCAGGGGGAACTATGGCTACACCTTC. The variable domain in full, completed from reference TRBV5-5 and TRBJ1-2, reads DAGVTQSPTHLIKTRGQQVTLRCSPISGHKSVSWYQQVLGQGPQFIFQYYEKEERGRGNFPDRFSARQFPNYSSELNVNALLLGDSALYLCASSTRGNYGYTFGSGTRLTVV.

This chain connects TRBV18 to TRBJ2-7, with D perhaps matching TRBD1 (5 bases). The CDR3 contains 14 residues. The germline V and J ends were trimmed by 3 bases and 4 bases, with 13 bases remaining between them. Germline loops: CDR1 KGHSH, CDR2 LQKENI. Here the CDR3 DNA reads TGTGCCAGCTCACCCAACCTGGACACTTACGAGCAGTACTTC. Protein: CASSPNLDTYEQYF.

The chain combines TRBV4-1 with TRBJ2-7, with TRBD1 identical over 10 bases. The V and J ends lost 1 base and 5 bases, in that order; junction bases with no gene match: 5. Germline-derived CDR1 and CDR2 are MGHRA and YSYEKL. The CDR3 is 15 amino acids. CDR3 region: CASSQGQGARNEQYF. For the CDR3, the DNA is TGCGCCAGCAGCCAAGGACAGGGGGCGCGAAACGAGCAGTACTTC.

The genes are TRBV5-4 and TRBJ2-1; D unresolved. This CDR3 comprises 17 residues. The germline V gene has CDR1 SGHNT and CDR2 YYREEE (reference sequence). V was cut by 0 bases and J by 0 bases, with 13 bases left in between. CDR3 amino acids: CASSLDGGLSSYNEQFF. The DNA of the CDR3 is TGTGCCAGCAGCTTGGATGGCGGTTTAAGCTCCTACAATGAGCAGTTCTTC.

This clone came up once. This chain uses TRBV4-3 with TRBJ1-5; tentative D call: TRBD1 (6 bases). The V end was cut by 0 bases, the J end by 11 bases, with 17 bases between. The CDR3 is 15 residues long. Germline V gene sequence: CDR1 LGHNA, CDR2 YSLEER. CDR3 coding DNA: TGCGCCAGCAGCCAAGATCAACAGGGACGGCGTGCCCAGCATTTT. Amino acids: CASSQDQQGRRAQHF.

The chain combines TRBV4-1 with TRBJ2-1; no definite D call. Trimming stripped 4 bases from V and 4 bases from J, with 14 bases between. This CDR3 region has 15 residues. Germline loops: CDR1 MGHRA, CDR2 YSYEKL. CDR3 protein: CASSPPPVGYNEQFF. DNA for the CDR3: TGCGCCAGCAGCCCGCCTCCGGTCGGGTACAATGAGCAGTTCTTC.

The chain combines TRBV7-2 with TRBJ1-6, with TRBD1 matching over 9 bases. Germline trimming cut 1 base from V and 7 bases from J; bases unmatched to any gene: 2. Germline CDR1 reads SGHTA; CDR2 reads FQGNSA. This CDR3 is built from 15 residues. The CDR3 here is CASSLGDRVNSPLHF. DNA for the CDR3: TGTGCCAGCAGCTTAGGGGACAGGGTGAATTCACCCCTCCACTTT.

The rearrangement uses TRBV2 and TRBJ2-2; 8 nucleotides align to TRBD2. The CDR3 contains 16 residues. From germline, CDR1 is SNHLY and CDR2 FYNNEI. Losses at the gene ends were 3 bases for V and 0 bases for J; bases not matched to a gene: 3. The CDR3, as DNA: TGTGCCAGCAGTGATCCGCGGGGGGCGAACACCGGGGAGCTGTTTTTT. This encodes CASSDPRGANTGELFF.

V gene TRBV9 combines with J gene TRBJ2-3, with 13 positions matching TRBD2. Per germline, CDR1 SGDLS and CDR2 YYNGEE. This CDR3 spans 14 amino acids. In DNA, the CDR3 is TGTGCTTTTAAGACTAGCGGGGGGCCAGATACGCAGTATTTT. Its protein is CAFKTSGGPDTQYF.

The chain recombines TRBV6-5 with TRBJ1-2, with 7 nucleotides matching TRBD1. CDR3 length equals 14 residues. Germline V CDR1 and CDR2: MNHEY, SVGAGI. V lost 7 bases and J lost 3; bases outside the gene matches: 8. In nucleotides, the CDR3 is TGTGCCAGCAAAAGGGGGCTACATGACTATGGCTACACCTTC. Amino acids: CASKRGLHDYGYTF.

The CDR3 loop reads CATSRALAGTDTQYF. In nucleotides, the CDR3 is TGTGCCACCAGCAGAGCTCTAGCGGGGACAGATACGCAGTATTTT. V and J are TRBV15 and TRBJ2-3; 9 nucleotides line up with TRBD2. Unmatched junction bases numbered 2, after V lost 1 base and J lost 3 bases. Germline lookup yields CDR1 LNHNV and CDR2 YYDKDF (reference sequence). There are 15 residues in the CDR3.

Only a few counts were recorded for this clone. The rearrangement links TRBV7-9 to TRBJ1-6, with no clear D. The germline CDR1 and CDR2 sequences are SEHNR and FQNEAQ (reference sequence). The CDR3 runs 12 residues. V gave up 6 bases and J gave up 8 bases, with 8 bases separating them. The CDR3 reads CASRGFDSPLHF. For the CDR3, the DNA is TGTGCCAGCAGGGGCTTTGATTCACCCCTCCACTTT.

The gene calls are TRBV10-1 and TRBJ2-2; possibly TRBD1 for D (6 bases). Germline loops: CDR1 WNHNN, CDR2 SYGVQD (reference sequence). Trimming took off 3 bases at V and 1 base at J, with 12 bases between the two ends. CDR3 size: 16 residues. The CDR3 loop reads CASSDSGVENTGELFF. The CDR3 nucleotides are TGCGCCAGCAGTGATTCAGGGGTCGAGAACACCGGGGAGCTGTTTTTT.

CDR3 residues: CSVGTSNTEAFF. The CDR3 DNA reads TGCAGCGTTGGGACATCTAACACTGAAGCTTTCTTT. The V and J genes are TRBV29-1 and TRBJ1-1, with a weak D call TRBD1 (5 bases). There are 12 residues in the CDR3. V gave up 4 bases and J gave up 2 bases, with 8 bases separating them. Germline CDR1 and CDR2: SQVTM and ANQGSEA.

About this clone: The junction shows a germline mismatch at one end, possibly a read error. Other DNA sequences in the same sample also yield this CDR3. This sequence joins TRBV4-3 and TRBJ1-6; D remains unclear. CDR3 size: 15 residues. Germline CDR1 and CDR2: LGHNA and YSLEER. The CDR3 sequence: CASSQVNGINSPLHF. CDR3 DNA: TGCGCCAGCAGCCAAGTGAACGGTATTAATTCCCCCCTCCACTTT.

The chain couples TRBV14 to TRBJ2-5; maybe TRBD1 (5 bases). The CDR3 sequence is 16 residues long. The germline gives CDR1 SGHDN, CDR2 FVKESK. Trimming stripped 6 bases from V and 5 bases from J, with 22 bases between. The CDR3 coding sequence is TGTGCCAGCAGTCCAGGCCCTGGCAGGTCAGGGGAGACCCAGTACTTC. This codes for CASSPGPGRSGETQYF.

V and J are TRBV9 and TRBJ2-7; 7 nucleotides agree with TRBD1. Germline values: CDR1 SGDLS, CDR2 YYNGEE. V was clipped by 2 bases and J by 4 bases; unmatched bases: 6. The CDR3 runs 14 residues. The chain's CDR3 is CASSVRTGPYEQYF. The CDR3 DNA is TGTGCCAGCAGCGTGCGGACAGGTCCGTACGAGCAGTACTTC. Drawing the rest from reference TRBV9 and TRBJ2-7, the complete variable domain is DSGVTQTPKHLITATGQRVTLRCSPRSGDLSVYWYQQSLDQGLQFLIQYYNGEERAKGNILERFSAQQFPDLHSELNLSSLELGDSALYFCASSVRTGPYEQYFGPGTRLTVT.

V usage is TRBV18 and J usage is TRBJ2-5; D is undetermined. V was clipped by 3 bases and J by 5 bases, with 7 bases between them. The CDR3 covers 12 residues. Germline CDR1 and CDR2: KGHSH and LQKENI. CDR3: CASSPAGETQYF. CDR3 in DNA: TGTGCCAGCTCACCGGCCGGGGAGACCCAGTACTTC.

The chain joins TRBV4-1 to TRBJ2-5; maybe TRBD1 (6 bases). CDR1 is MGHRA, CDR2 YSYEKL, per germline. V was pared by 1 base and J by 2 bases, with 14 bases between. The CDR3 runs to 16 residues. For the CDR3, the DNA is TGCGCCAGCAGCCAAGGGCACAGGGCCATTCAAGAGACCCAGTACTTC. This gives the protein CASSQGHRAIQETQYF.

In this sample, this clone turned up a few times. V usage is TRBV11-3 and J usage is TRBJ2-2; possible D gene TRBD1, 6 bases. Germline CDR1 SGHNT, CDR2 YENEEA. This CDR3 has 17 amino acids. Trimming left V 2 bases short and J 0 bases short, with 13 bases between. CDR3 sequence reads: CASSLFLQGANTGELFF. The CDR3 region has the DNA TGTGCCAGCAGCTTATTCCTACAGGGAGCGAACACCGGGGAGCTGTTTTTT.

The rearrangement uses TRBV11-3 and TRBJ2-2; 10 bases are a match to TRBD1. The CDR3 spans 16 residues. The germline V gene has CDR1 SGHNT and CDR2 YENEEA. Trimming took 3 bases from V and 6 from J; bases not matched to a gene: 7. CDR3 amino acids: CASSLRQGARSGELFF. For the CDR3, the DNA is TGTGCCAGCAGCTTGAGACAGGGGGCGCGTTCCGGGGAGCTGTTTTTT.

V and J are TRBV29-1 and TRBJ2-6, with D possibly being TRBD1 (5 bases). Germline loops: CDR1 SQVTM, CDR2 ANQGSEA. The CDR3 extends over 14 amino acids. V was cut by 5 bases and J by 2 bases, with 10 bases left in between. The CDR3: CSVFKGTGANVLTF. CDR3 DNA sequence: TGCAGCGTTTTTAAGGGGACTGGGGCCAACGTCCTGACTTTC.

CDR3 protein: CASSSQTYEQYF. The CDR3 bases are TGCGCCAGCAGCTCCCAGACCTACGAGCAGTACTTC. The V gene is TRBV5-1, the J gene TRBJ2-7; D remains ambiguous. The CDR3 length is 12 residues. Trimming removed 3 bases at V and 2 bases at J, with 6 bases between. The germline V gene encodes CDR1 SGHRS and CDR2 YFSETQ.

The genes are TRBV9 and TRBJ2-3, with TRBD2 matching 8 bases. Trimming removed 4 bases from V and 5 bases from J; junction bases left unmatched: 15. The CDR3 has 17 residues. CDR1 is SGDLS, CDR2 YYNGEE, per germline. CDR3 DNA sequence: TGTGCCAGCAGCCCTGAGCCGAGTAGCGGGGTGGAAGATACGCAGTATTTT. This sequence encodes CASSPEPSSGVEDTQYF.